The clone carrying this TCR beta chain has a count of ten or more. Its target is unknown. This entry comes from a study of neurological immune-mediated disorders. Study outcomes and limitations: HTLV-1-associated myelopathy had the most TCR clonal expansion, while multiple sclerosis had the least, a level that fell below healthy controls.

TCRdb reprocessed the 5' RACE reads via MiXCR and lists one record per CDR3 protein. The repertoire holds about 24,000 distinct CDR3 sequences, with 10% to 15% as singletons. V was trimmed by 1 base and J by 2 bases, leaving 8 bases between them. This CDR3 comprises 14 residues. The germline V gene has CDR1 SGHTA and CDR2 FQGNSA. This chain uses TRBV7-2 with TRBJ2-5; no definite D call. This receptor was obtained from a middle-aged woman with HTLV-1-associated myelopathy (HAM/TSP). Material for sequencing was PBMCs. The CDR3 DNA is TGTGCCAGCAGCTTAGGTACCAGGCAAGAGACCCAGTACTTC. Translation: CASSLGTRQETQYF.